This T cell receptor (beta chain) originates from a study of TIL therapy for anti-PD-1-resistant metastatic lung cancer. About the research overall: Patients had a median age of 54 years (range roughly 38-85). Most patients had lung adenocarcinoma.

The time point is: pre-treatment sample, taken before nivolumab and TIL therapy. Most excised metastases sampled were pleural nodules or supraclavicular lymph nodes. The CDR3 is 16 amino acids. The libraries were made with immunoSEQ v3. The table came from immunoSEQ multiplex PCR; TCRdb's copy has only in-frame clones and leaves some out. The sample has roughly 92,000 clones, about 71% seen once; the top ten hold roughly 9.7%. Sequenced here: tumor tissue, sampled at baseline. The clonotype was recovered from a person aged 25 to 80 with non-small cell lung cancer. V gene TRBV21-1 combines with J gene TRBJ2-1; the D call of TRBD1 is as the table states it, not checked on the DNA. TRBV21-1 represents a pseudogene. CDR3: CASSKVTGWVYNEQFF. The CDR3 coding sequence is TGTGCCAGCAGCAAAGTGACAGGGTGGGTCTACAATGAGCAGTTCTTC.